Listed below are T cell receptor beta chains from one sample, sequenced in a study of T cell repertoires in cytomegalovirus infection. TCRdb analysed the reads with MiXCR anew, one entry per CDR3 protein. The table has hundreds of thousands of distinct CDR3 sequences, around 10% seen once; the top ten hold roughly 10%. The sequenced sample consisted of PBMCs. All receptors come from a human donor in good health (CMV status not recorded). Some clones in this sample may be carry-over from other donors' samples. Both conserved end residues are part of each CDR3. A D gene is named only where the DNA matches it firmly. Size is omitted from some rows. Given values are once, few, many or a class for expanded clones.

v_call: TRBV6-1; j_call: TRBJ2-7; d_call: -; clone_size: many; cdr3_nt: TGTGCCAGCAGTCCGTTTGGGGTATCTACCTACGAGCAGTACTTC; cdr3_aa: CASSPFGVSTYEQYF
v_call: TRBV11-2; j_call: TRBJ2-7; d_call: -; clone_size: many; cdr3_nt: TGTGCCAGCAGCCCTATACCACAGGCTTCTGCTTTC; cdr3_aa: CASSPIPQASAF
v_call: TRBV2; j_call: TRBJ2-1; d_call: TRBD2; clone_size: many; cdr3_nt: TGTGCCAGCAAAAGGTTGACTAGCGGGAGGAATGAGCAGTTCTTC; cdr3_aa: CASKRLTSGRNEQFF
v_call: TRBV6-1; j_call: TRBJ2-4; d_call: TRBD2; clone_size: many; cdr3_nt: TGTGCCAGCAGTAGACTAGCGGGAGTACCCAAAAACATTCAGTACTTC; cdr3_aa: CASSRLAGVPKNIQYF
v_call: TRBV6-1; j_call: TRBJ1-1; d_call: -; clone_size: many; cdr3_nt: TGTGCCAGCTCCGGGAAGCGGGACACTGAAGCTTTCTTT; cdr3_aa: CASSGKRDTEAFF
v_call: TRBV6-4; j_call: TRBJ1-5; d_call: -; clone_size: many; cdr3_nt: TGTGCCAGCACATCTTACAGTTTCGACAGGAGCAATCAGCCCCAGCATTTT; cdr3_aa: CASTSYSFDRSNQPQHF
v_call: TRBV5-6; j_call: TRBJ2-2; d_call: -; clone_size: -; cdr3_nt: TGTGCCAGCAGCTCATACGGATCGAACACCGGGGAGCTGTTTTTT; cdr3_aa: CASSSYGSNTGELFF
v_call: TRBV19; j_call: TRBJ2-7; d_call: TRBD1; clone_size: few; cdr3_nt: TGTGCCAGTAGTCCCCGACAGGGGGCTACAGGGAACGAGCAGTACTTC; cdr3_aa: CASSPRQGATGNEQYF
v_call: TRBV10-2; j_call: TRBJ2-1; d_call: TRBD2; clone_size: many; cdr3_nt: TGCGCCAGCAGCCCGACTAGCGGGGCCACCTACAATGAGCAGTTCTTC; cdr3_aa: CASSPTSGATYNEQFF
v_call: TRBV5-4; j_call: TRBJ2-1; d_call: -; clone_size: -; cdr3_nt: TGTGCCAGCAGCTTGGGAGCGACCTCCTACAATGAGCAGTTCTTC; cdr3_aa: CASSLGATSYNEQFF
v_call: TRBV10-3; j_call: TRBJ1-2; d_call: TRBD1; clone_size: many; cdr3_nt: TGTGCCACAGCGGGACAGGTGCTTAACTATGGCTACACCTTC; cdr3_aa: CATAGQVLNYGYTF
v_call: TRBV18; j_call: TRBJ2-5; d_call: -; clone_size: -; cdr3_nt: TGTGCCAGCTCACCACCGATCCAAGAGACCCAGTACTTC; cdr3_aa: CASSPPIQETQYF
v_call: TRBV11-2; j_call: TRBJ1-3; d_call: -; clone_size: once; cdr3_nt: TGTGCCAGCAGCTTAGATCTGAGTGGAAACTCCATATATTTT; cdr3_aa: CASSLDLSGNSIYF
v_call: TRBV11-2; j_call: TRBJ1-2; d_call: -; clone_size: few; cdr3_nt: TGTGCCAGCAGCCGCTTAGGTAGAGGCTCGGATGGCTACACCTTC; cdr3_aa: CASSRLGRGSDGYTF
v_call: TRBV14; j_call: TRBJ2-3; d_call: -; clone_size: few; cdr3_nt: TGTGCCAGCGCCGGGCAGGTCCGAGATACGCAGTATTTT; cdr3_aa: CASAGQVRDTQYF
v_call: TRBV7-2; j_call: TRBJ2-4; d_call: TRBD2; clone_size: many; cdr3_nt: TGTGCCAGCAGCCCGACTAGCGTTCGTCAGTACTTC; cdr3_aa: CASSPTSVRQYF
v_call: TRBV10-3; j_call: TRBJ1-3; d_call: TRBD1; clone_size: many; cdr3_nt: TGTGCCATCAGCTCCGGGACAGAAATTGGAAACACCATATATTTT; cdr3_aa: CAISSGTEIGNTIYF
v_call: TRBV7-3; j_call: TRBJ2-1; d_call: TRBD2; clone_size: -; cdr3_nt: TGTGCCAGCAGCCAGGGACTAGCGGGGGGCAAGGGTGAGCAGTTCTTC; cdr3_aa: CASSQGLAGGKGEQFF
v_call: TRBV7-9; j_call: TRBJ1-2; d_call: -; clone_size: many; cdr3_nt: TGTGCCAGCAGCCGGGCGGTCGGGAGGACCAACTATGGCTACACCTTC; cdr3_aa: CASSRAVGRTNYGYTF
v_call: TRBV7-3; j_call: TRBJ2-1; d_call: TRBD1; clone_size: many; cdr3_nt: TGTGCCAGCAGCATCGGACAGGGTTCTGAGCAGTTCTTC; cdr3_aa: CASSIGQGSEQFF
v_call: TRBV29-1; j_call: TRBJ2-2; d_call: -; clone_size: many; cdr3_nt: TGCAGCATCAGTTTTCGGAACACCGGGGAGCTGTTTTTT; cdr3_aa: CSISFRNTGELFF
v_call: TRBV7-3; j_call: TRBJ2-7; d_call: -; clone_size: many; cdr3_nt: TGTGCCAGCAGCTTAACAGGGCGCACCTACCACTACGAGCAGTACTTC; cdr3_aa: CASSLTGRTYHYEQYF
v_call: TRBV2; j_call: TRBJ1-5; d_call: -; clone_size: many; cdr3_nt: TGTGCCAGCGCCAGCAATCAGCCCCAGCATTTT; cdr3_aa: CASASNQPQHF
v_call: TRBV2; j_call: TRBJ2-1; d_call: -; clone_size: few; cdr3_nt: TGTGCCAGCAGTGGGAGAGGAGGGGAGCAGTTCTTC; cdr3_aa: CASSGRGGEQFF